This T cell receptor (beta chain) was sequenced in a study of T cells in Graves' hyperthyroidism and ophthalmopathy. RNA transcripts yielded amplified TCR beta CDR3 regions. In the first-round RT-PCR of the TCR CDR3, the HTBI primer set was used. A single record per CDR3 protein comes from TCRdb applying MiXCR to the multiplex PCR reads. Here the sample spans approximately 220,000 distinct CDR3 sequences, around 19% being singletons. Per germline, CDR1 SGDLS and CDR2 YYNGEE. The germline V and J ends were trimmed by 2 bases and 1 base, with 10 bases remaining between them. CDR3 size: 15 residues. Patients counted as stable if ophthalmopathy did not develop within 18 months. Hyperthyroidism patients were newly diagnosed, had disease duration under 2 months, and were aged 18 to 65 years. The study left out patients who had uncontrolled infection, other autoimmune disease, pregnancy or lactation.

The sequencing input was blood. The V and J genes are TRBV9 and TRBJ2-1; weak D call: TRBD2 (6 bases). The sequence was obtained from a man aged 40-50 years with Graves' hyperthyroidism. CDR3 DNA: TGTGCCAGCAGCGTCGGGACTTATTCCTACAATGAGCAGTTCTTC. This gives the protein CASSVGTYSYNEQFF.